What follows is one T cell receptor (beta chain) and its context. Its antigen specificity is not known. A read error is possible here, since a much larger clone lies one base away. Libraries of naive CD8 T cells were built from around 18,000 to 910,000 sorted cells, with 10%, 30% or 50% of the purified RNA used. On a BD FACSAria II, naive CD8 T cells were FACS-sorted as CD8+CD4-CCR7+CD45RA+ and collected into RLT Plus buffer. To test detection sensitivity, Jurkat RNA equal to 9 to 10 TCR copies was added to samples of roughly 18,000-1,000,000 naive CD8 T cells. CD8 T cells were enriched using RosetteSep CD8+ T Cell Enrichment Cocktail and Ficoll-Paque, and the enriched cells then underwent ACK red cell lysis. These data come from a study of molecular identifiers for immune sequencing clone quantification (dated by TCRdb to 2017 to 2018). Notes on the research overall: For a replicate experiment, RNA from roughly 20,000 or 100,000 naive CD8 T cells was divided into five aliquots, and four of the five aliquots were sequenced. The study was a methods study using CD8 T cells to benchmark molecular-identifier clustering-based TCR repertoire sequencing (MIDCIRS) and TCR RNA copy counting.

The germline V gene specifies LGHNA as CDR1 and YSLEER as CDR2. Reading from cysteine to phenylalanine, the CDR3 counts 16 amino acids. The CDR3 DNA has 48 bases and is translated from base 1. Germline trimming: 2 bases from V, 7 bases from J; junction bases outside gene matches: 10. Study-wide conclusions, independent of this receptor: Without barcode sub-clustering, chimeric consensus sequences inflated TCR diversity; chimeras reached as high as 47%. Modeling gave about 3.3 recovered TCR RNA copies per cell versus 8 to 10 by digital PCR, implying roughly 28% capture efficiency. Spiked-in Jurkat TCR RNA equal to a single cell's worth was reported to be detectable even within 1,100,000 naive CD8 T cells. Identical TCR molecules sharing a barcode could cause highly expanded clone sizes to be underestimated. In CMV-specific effector cells, clones with more than 20 RNA copies contained over 99% of molecules, whereas in naive cells such clones contained under 1% of molecules. The naive libraries included spiked-in Jurkat TCR RNA (around 9 copies' worth), and this Jurkat TCR RNA is not part of the donor repertoire.

Libraries were prepared through PCR. The reads were generated on an Illumina HiSeq 4000. Preparation of bulk TCR libraries followed a previously described approach, with the TCR primers listed in Table S5. Total RNA was purified with the Qiagen AllPrep DNA/RNA kit. Before any analysis, reads coming from multiple sequencing runs of the same library were combined into one pool. As for the original processing: Reads were retained only if an exact TCR constant sequence was present, and the retained reads were trimmed to 150 nt and grouped according to their 12-nt molecular barcodes. Reads in each barcode group were sub-clustered using a 15% Levenshtein threshold, and a quality-weighted consensus sequence was built for each RNA molecule. Non-functional sequences were excluded, and lower-count sequences lying one edit away from another sequence were also excluded. Based on a fit of two negative binomial distributions, barcode sub-clusters having less than 20% of the maximum read count were discarded. In TCRdb, the public reads were trimmed at Q25 with fastp and aligned with MiXCR, with productive beta chains retained. Rows are combined by CDR3 protein, so each entry shows the most common genes and DNA. The authors' filters were not applied to this entry. The sample table shows tens of thousands of distinct CDR3 sequences, and less than 20% are seen once. 1.4% to 1.5% of the sample is in the top ten clones.

This clonotype was obtained from a human donor in good health. Some libraries in this study had Jurkat cell RNA spiked in. Recombination linked TRBV4-3 to TRBJ1-4; TRBD1 fits 7 bases in the junction. Sequencing was performed on naive CD8+ T cells from blood, with Jurkat cell RNA spiked in. Reading the label with the study, this specimen's cell subset or site is: FACS-sorted CD8+CD4-CCR7+CD45RA+ naive T cells. The CDR3 protein: CASSQNWYRGSEKLFF. The sequenced DNA: TGCGCCAGCAGCCAAAATTGGTACAGGGGAAGTGAAAAACTGTTTTTT.